The clone carrying this TCR beta chain has just a few counts. This entry is derived from a study of patients and donors after allogeneic stem cell transplantation. The ends were cut back, 1 base at V and 4 bases at J, with 8 bases in the middle. CDR3 length: 12 residues. Germline V gene data show CDR1 as DFQATT and CDR2 as SNEGSKA (reference sequence). A single record per CDR3 protein comes from TCRdb applying MiXCR to the RT-PCR reads. The sample yields about 960,000 distinct CDR3 sequences, about a sixth seen once. The rearrangement links TRBV20-1 to TRBJ2-7; D not resolved. Sample: blood, either unsorted or a sorted T cell fraction (not recorded which). The source of this sequence is a human donor who was either an allogeneic HSCT recipient or a stem cell or donor lymphocyte infusion donor (not recorded which). It is not recorded whose cells these are; they may come from a transplant donor. In DNA form, the CDR3 reads TGCAGTGCTAGAGCGGGCGCATACGAGCAGTACTTC. Its protein is CSARAGAYEQYF.